This passage covers 13 T cell receptor beta chains from one sample sequenced in a study of primary melanoma T cells and metastatic recurrence. Here immunoSEQ multiplex PCR was the method, and the copy in TCRdb shows in-frame clones only, minus some. The data show 150 or so clones, with approximately 89% seen just once and about an eighth held by the top ten. Sequencing was done on a sample of melanoma tumor tissue. These receptors all stem from a human donor with melanoma.

This chain uses TRBV19 with TRBJ1-1, with unresolved D. Germline assignment: CDR1 LNHDA and CDR2 SQIVND (reference sequence). This CDR3 contains 12 residues. Trimming removed 6 bases at V and 0 bases at J, with 5 bases between. The CDR3 loop reads CASSRLNTEAFF. The CDR3 DNA follows: TGTGCCAGTAGCCGGCTGAACACTGAAGCTTTCTTT.

This sequence joins TRBV11-3 and TRBJ2-1, with 15 bases fitting TRBD2. The CDR3 loop spans 16 amino acids. The V and J ends lost 4 bases and 9 bases, in that order; junction bases with no gene match: 7. Germline V gene data show CDR1 as SGHNT and CDR2 as YENEEA. The chain's CDR3 is CASSSPGLAGGLEQFF. In nucleotides, the CDR3 is TGTGCCAGCAGCTCGCCCGGACTAGCGGGGGGGCTTGAGCAGTTCTTC.

The chain is built from TRBV18 and TRBJ2-7, with a weak D call TRBD2 (6 bases). The CDR3 extends over 15 amino acids. V dropped 0 bases and J dropped 2 bases, with 11 bases sitting between them. Per the germline V gene, CDR1 is KGHSH and CDR2 is LQKENI. This chain's CDR3 is CASSPPNGGAYEQYF. CDR3 nucleotides: TGTGCCAGCTCACCACCGAACGGGGGAGCCTACGAGCAGTACTTC.

The J gene is TRBJ1-1, the V gene TRBV19; tentative D call: TRBD1 (6 bases). Trimming removed 11 bases from V and 5 bases from J, with 18 bases in between. Germline V CDR1 and CDR2: LNHDA, SQIVND (reference sequence). The CDR3 sequence is 13 residues long. CDR3 protein: CAFSRGPETEAFF. In DNA form, the CDR3 reads TGTGCCTTTAGCCGGGGGCCTGAGACTGAAGCTTTCTTT.

The gene calls are TRBV11-3 and TRBJ1-6; D perhaps matches TRBD1 (5 bases). Germline CDR1 is SGHNT and CDR2 is YENEEA. V lost 4 bases and J 10 bases, leaving 17 bases between the germline ends. There are 15 residues in the CDR3. CDR3 in DNA: TGTGCCAGCAGCTCGATTAGTCCGGGACTCTCACCCCTCCACTTT. It codes for CASSSISPGLSPLHF.

The chain couples TRBV18 to TRBJ2-7, with TRBD2 matching 11 bases. Per the germline V gene, CDR1 is KGHSH and CDR2 is LQKENI. Trimming cost V 3 bases and J 13 bases; bases outside gene matches: 5. The CDR3 has 12 residues. Here the CDR3 DNA reads TGTGCCAGCTCACCGGGACTAGCGGAGATATACTTC. This codes for CASSPGLAEIYF.

The chain carries TRBV1 and TRBJ1-2. TRBV1 is an annotated pseudogene. This CDR3 has 16 residues. The chain's CDR3 is CTSRTNSLCKTYGYTF. The CDR3 DNA reads TGCACCAGCAGGACCAATAGTTTGTGCAAGACCTATGGCTACACCTTC.

The J gene is TRBJ1-4, the V gene TRBV29-1; D gene uncertain. The CDR3 runs to 14 residues. V gave up 4 bases and J gave up 0 bases, with 9 bases separating them. Germline-derived CDR1 and CDR2 are SQVTM and ANQGSEA. The CDR3 spells CSVADIATNEKLFF. Written as DNA, the CDR3 is TGCAGCGTTGCAGATATCGCAACTAATGAAAAACTGTTTTTT.

The chain links TRBV19 to TRBJ2-3, with TRBD1 matching 8 bases. The trim removed 6 bases at V and 0 bases at J, leaving 5 bases unmatched. This CDR3 has 15 amino acids. The germline V gene encodes CDR1 LNHDA and CDR2 SQIVND (reference sequence). CDR3 sequence (DNA): TGTGCCAGTAGCCGGACAGGGTGGAGCACAGATACGCAGTATTTT. It specifies CASSRTGWSTDTQYF.

The rearrangement joins TRBV19 to TRBJ1-2; weak D call: TRBD1 (5 bases). The CDR3 is 15 residues long. Germline CDR1 LNHDA, CDR2 SQIVND (reference sequence). Trimming shortened V by 0 bases and J by 8 bases, and 16 bases separated the two germline ends. The CDR3: CASSIDTSRVGGYTF. The CDR3, as DNA: TGTGCCAGTAGTATAGATACCAGCAGGGTCGGAGGCTACACCTTC.

The chain joins TRBV6-8 to TRBJ1-2; a possible D gene is TRBD1 (6 bases). The CDR3 covers 12 residues. Germline V gene data show CDR1 as MNHGY and CDR2 as SAAAGT. Trimming cost V 6 bases and J 4 bases, with 9 bases left between them. In nucleotides, the CDR3 is TGTGCCAGCAGCCCCAGGGGCTATGGCTACACCTTC. It is translated as CASSPRGYGYTF.

This clone was recorded a few times. The chain recombines TRBV19 with TRBJ2-7; maybe TRBD1 (6 bases). Germline V CDR1 and CDR2: LNHDA, SQIVND (reference sequence). Trimming left V 6 bases short and J 7 bases short, with 16 bases between. The CDR3 is 13 amino acids. CDR3 in amino acids: CASSPGGWKEQYF. The CDR3 region has the DNA TGTGCCAGTAGCCCTGGGGGCTGGAAAGAGCAGTACTTC.

The chain couples TRBV11-3 to TRBJ2-7, with 11 positions matching TRBD1. Looked up from germline, CDR1 is SGHNT and CDR2 is YENEEA. The CDR3 is made up of 15 amino acids. V lost 5 bases and J lost 6; bases outside the gene matches: 9. CDR3 loop: CASSHPGQGGLEQYF. CDR3 DNA sequence: TGTGCCAGCAGCCATCCGGGACAGGGGGGTCTCGAGCAGTACTTC.